One T cell receptor (beta chain) is described in this entry. Its specificity is not known. The source of the sample is a study of PD-1 blockade in classical Hodgkin lymphoma. The method was immunoSEQ multiplex PCR; TCRdb's version includes in-frame clones alone and lacks a portion of them. The sample yields tens of thousands of clones, 88% seen once. V dropped 6 bases and J dropped 7; count of bases not matched to a gene: 13. CDR1 SGHRS and CDR2 YFSETQ come from the germline V gene. The CDR3 is 15 amino acids. Regarding the study as a whole: The authors have not defined what causes the repertoire differences, possibly disease activity or prior therapy. Newly diagnosed patients were reported to exhibit reduced baseline TCR diversity relative to healthy donors.

Time point noted: newly diagnosed, previously untreated cHL patient sample. The study purified CD4+ T cells from thawed PBMCs using magnetic negative selection. Acting as the comparison were PBMCs from newly diagnosed, untreated classical Hodgkin lymphoma. The receptor's source is a human donor with classical Hodgkin lymphoma. V usage is TRBV5-1 and J usage is TRBJ1-2; 9 positions agree with TRBD1. Sequences were obtained from CD4+ T cells from blood. CDR3 bases: TGCGCCAGCAACTCTCTAGGGGACAGGGCGAGTGGCTACACCTTC. This sequence encodes CASNSLGDRASGYTF.